This T cell receptor beta chain is from a study of blood T cells in healthy people across ages. Next came a second PCR, run for about 7 to 12 cycles, which used a sample-barcoded 5' primer along with a J-beta primer mix. Carrying 12 random nucleotides, a template-switch adaptor labeled each individual cDNA molecule. In TCRdb, the 5' RACE reads were re-called with MiXCR into one record per CDR3 protein. The table shows under 850,000 distinct CDR3 sequences, with around 36% occurring only once. The germline gives CDR1 MNHNY, CDR2 SVGAGI (reference sequence). V lost 8 bases, J lost 0 bases, and 12 bases lay in between. This CDR3 has 14 residues.

The sample taken for sequencing was blood. The rearrangement links TRBV6-6 to TRBJ2-3; D not certain. The sequence derives from a man between 18 and 35 years old in good health. In DNA, the CDR3 is TGTGCCAGCGGCTCGACAACTAGCACAGATACGCAGTATTTT. Translation: CASGSTTSTDTQYF.